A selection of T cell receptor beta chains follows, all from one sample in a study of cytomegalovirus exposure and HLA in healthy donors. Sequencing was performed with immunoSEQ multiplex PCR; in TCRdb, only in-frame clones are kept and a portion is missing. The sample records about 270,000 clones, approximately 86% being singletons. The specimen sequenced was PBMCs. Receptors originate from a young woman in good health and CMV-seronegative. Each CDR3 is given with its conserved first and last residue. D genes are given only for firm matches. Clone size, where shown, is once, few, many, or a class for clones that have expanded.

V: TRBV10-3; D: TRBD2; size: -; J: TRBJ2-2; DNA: TGTGCCATCAGTGAAACTAGCGGGAGCTCGAACACCGGGGAGCTGTTTTTT; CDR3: CAISETSGSSNTGELFF
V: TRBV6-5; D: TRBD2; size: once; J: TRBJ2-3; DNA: TGTGCCAGCACCGCCAGCGGGAGGGAAACAGATACGCAGTATTTT; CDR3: CASTASGRETDTQYF
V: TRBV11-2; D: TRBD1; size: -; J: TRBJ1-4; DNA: TGTGCCAGCAGCCGGGGATTGACAGGGGGTTTTGAAAAACTGTTTTTT; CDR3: CASSRGLTGGFEKLFF
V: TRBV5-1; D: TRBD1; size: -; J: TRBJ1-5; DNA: TGCGCCAGCAGCGCGGGACAGGGAAGTCAGCCCCAGCATTTT; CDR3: CASSAGQGSQPQHF
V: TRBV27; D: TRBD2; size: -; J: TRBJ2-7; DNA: TGTGCCAGCAGTTGGGGATTCGGGACTAGCGGATTATACGAGCAGTACTTC; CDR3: CASSWGFGTSGLYEQYF
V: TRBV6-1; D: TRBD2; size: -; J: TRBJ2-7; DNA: TGTGCCAGCACTCGAGGGAGGGCAGAAACCTACGAGCAGTACTTC; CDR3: CASTRGRAETYEQYF
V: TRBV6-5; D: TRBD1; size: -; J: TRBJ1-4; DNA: TGTGCCAGCACCCTCAGGACAGGCTTCAATGAAAAACTGTTTTTT; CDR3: CASTLRTGFNEKLFF
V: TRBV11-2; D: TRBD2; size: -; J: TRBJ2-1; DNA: TGTGCCAGCAGCTTAGATTGGACTAGCGGCAGTGAGCAGTTCTTC; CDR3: CASSLDWTSGSEQFF
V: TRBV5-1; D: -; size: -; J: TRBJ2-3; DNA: TGCGCCAGCAGCTTGGCCGGGTTGGGTCCAGATACGCAGTATTTT; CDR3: CASSLAGLGPDTQYF
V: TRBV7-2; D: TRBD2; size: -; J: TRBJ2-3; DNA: TGTGCCAGCAGCCCAACCTTACTAGCGGGGCTAACAGATACGCAGTATTTT; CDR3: CASSPTLLAGLTDTQYF
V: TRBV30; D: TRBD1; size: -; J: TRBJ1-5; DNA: TGTGCCTGGAGTAAACAGGGGGCTGGGAGCAATCAGCCCCAGCATTTT; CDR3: CAWSKQGAGSNQPQHF
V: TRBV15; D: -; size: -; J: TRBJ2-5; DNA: TGTGCCACCAGCAGAGAAGGGGTAGGGCAAGAGACCCAGTACTTC; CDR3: CATSREGVGQETQYF
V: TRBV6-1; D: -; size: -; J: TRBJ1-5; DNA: TGTGCCAGCAGGGAAGAGGGGTCACATATCGGTAGCAATCAGCCCCAGCATTTT; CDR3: CASREEGSHIGSNQPQHF
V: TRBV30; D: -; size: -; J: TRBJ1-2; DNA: TGTGCCTGGACCCGGAGCAGACGACTCTATGGCTACACCTTC; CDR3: CAWTRSRRLYGYTF
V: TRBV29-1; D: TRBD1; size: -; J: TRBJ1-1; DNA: TGCAGCGTACAGGGGGCAGGTGAAGCTTTCTTT; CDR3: CSVQGAGEAFF
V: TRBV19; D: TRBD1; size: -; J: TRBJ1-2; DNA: TGTGCCAGTAGGACGACAGGGAACTCTAACTATGGCTACACCTTC; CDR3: CASRTTGNSNYGYTF
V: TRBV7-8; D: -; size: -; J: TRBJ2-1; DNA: TGTGCCAGCAGCTCTCACGGCAGGGAGCAGTTCTTC; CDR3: CASSSHGREQFF
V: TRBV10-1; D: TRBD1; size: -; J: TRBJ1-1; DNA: TGCGCCAGCAGTGCTAAGGGGGCGGGCACTGAAGCTTTCTTT; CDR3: CASSAKGAGTEAFF
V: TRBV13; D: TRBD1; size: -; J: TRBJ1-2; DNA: TGTGCCAGCAGCACCGACAGGGGGCTACCGACCAACTATGGCTACACCTTC; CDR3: CASSTDRGLPTNYGYTF
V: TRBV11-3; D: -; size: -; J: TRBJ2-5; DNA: TGTGCCAGCCAAGACTACTTCCAAGAGACCCAGTACTTC; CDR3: CASQDYFQETQYF
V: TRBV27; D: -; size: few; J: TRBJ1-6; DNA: TGTGCCAGCAGTTTTGTGTCGAATTCACCCCTCCACTTT; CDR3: CASSFVSNSPLHF
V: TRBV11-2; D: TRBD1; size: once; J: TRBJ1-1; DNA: TGTGCCAGCAGTTTCGACAGGGTGGGATCTGAAGCTTTCTTT; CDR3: CASSFDRVGSEAFF